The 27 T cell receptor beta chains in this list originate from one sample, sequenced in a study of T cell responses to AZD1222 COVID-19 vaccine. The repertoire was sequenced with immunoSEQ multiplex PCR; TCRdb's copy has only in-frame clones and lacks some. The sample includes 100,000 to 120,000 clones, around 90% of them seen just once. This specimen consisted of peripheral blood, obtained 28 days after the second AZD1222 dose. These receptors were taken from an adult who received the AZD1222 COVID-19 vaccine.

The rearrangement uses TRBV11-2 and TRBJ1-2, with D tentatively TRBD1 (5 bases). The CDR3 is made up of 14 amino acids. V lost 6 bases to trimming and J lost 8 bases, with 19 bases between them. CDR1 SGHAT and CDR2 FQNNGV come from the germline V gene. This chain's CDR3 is CASRKIRGEGGYTF. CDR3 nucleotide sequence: TGTGCCAGCAGAAAGATACGAGGGGAAGGAGGCTACACCTTC.

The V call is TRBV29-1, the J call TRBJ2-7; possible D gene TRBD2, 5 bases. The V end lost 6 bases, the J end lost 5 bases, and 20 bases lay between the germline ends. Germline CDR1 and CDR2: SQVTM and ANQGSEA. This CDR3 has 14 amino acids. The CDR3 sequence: CSVETPGTPHEQYF. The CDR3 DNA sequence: TGCAGCGTGGAAACTCCGGGAACCCCACACGAGCAGTACTTC.

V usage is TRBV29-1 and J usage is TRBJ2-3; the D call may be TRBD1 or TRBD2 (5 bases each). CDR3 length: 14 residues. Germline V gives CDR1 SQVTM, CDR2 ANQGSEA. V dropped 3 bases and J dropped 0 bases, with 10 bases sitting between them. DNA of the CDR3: TGCAGCGTTGACGGGACGGCAAGCACAGATACGCAGTATTTT. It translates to CSVDGTASTDTQYF.

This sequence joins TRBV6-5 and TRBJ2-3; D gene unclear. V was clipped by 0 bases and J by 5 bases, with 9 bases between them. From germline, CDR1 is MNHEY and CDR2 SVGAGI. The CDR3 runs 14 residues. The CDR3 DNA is TGTGCCAGCAGTTACTCTGTAGCTCTAGATACGCAGTATTTT. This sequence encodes CASSYSVALDTQYF.

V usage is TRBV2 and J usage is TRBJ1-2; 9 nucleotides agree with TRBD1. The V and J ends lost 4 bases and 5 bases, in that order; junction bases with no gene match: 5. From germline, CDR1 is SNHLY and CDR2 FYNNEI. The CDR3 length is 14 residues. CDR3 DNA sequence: TGTGCCAGCAGTGTAGGGACAGGGACGTATGGCTACACCTTC. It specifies CASSVGTGTYGYTF.

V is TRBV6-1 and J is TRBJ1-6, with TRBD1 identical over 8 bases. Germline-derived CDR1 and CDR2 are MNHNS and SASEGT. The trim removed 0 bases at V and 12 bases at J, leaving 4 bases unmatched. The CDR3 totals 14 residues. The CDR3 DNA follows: TGTGCCAGCAGTGAAGCGGGGGGGACAGGACCCCTCCACTTT. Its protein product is CASSEAGGTGPLHF.

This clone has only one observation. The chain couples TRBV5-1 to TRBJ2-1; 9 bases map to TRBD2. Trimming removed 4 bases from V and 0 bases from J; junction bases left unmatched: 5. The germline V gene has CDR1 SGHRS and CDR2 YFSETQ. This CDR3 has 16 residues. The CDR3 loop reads CASSLSGGLSYNEQFF. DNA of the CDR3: TGCGCCAGCAGCCTTAGCGGGGGCCTCTCCTACAATGAGCAGTTCTTC.

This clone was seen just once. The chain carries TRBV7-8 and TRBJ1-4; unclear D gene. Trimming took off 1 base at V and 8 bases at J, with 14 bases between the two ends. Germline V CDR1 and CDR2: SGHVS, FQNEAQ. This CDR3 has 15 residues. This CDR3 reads CASSLVNRIGEKLFF. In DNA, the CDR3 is TGTGCCAGCAGCTTAGTCAACAGAATAGGCGAAAAACTGTTTTTT.

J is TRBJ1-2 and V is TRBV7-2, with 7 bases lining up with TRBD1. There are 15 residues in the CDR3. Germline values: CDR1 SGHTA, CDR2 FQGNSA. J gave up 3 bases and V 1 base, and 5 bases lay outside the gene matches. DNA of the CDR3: TGTGCCAGCAGCTTAGTAGCAGGGGGAGACTATGGCTACACCTTC. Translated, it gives CASSLVAGGDYGYTF. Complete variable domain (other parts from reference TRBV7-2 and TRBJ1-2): GAGVSQSPSNKVTEKGKDVELRCDPISGHTALYWYRQSLGQGLEFLIYFQGNSAPDKSGLPSDRFSAERTGGSVSTLTIQRTQQEDSAVYLCASSLVAGGDYGYTFGSGTRLTVV.

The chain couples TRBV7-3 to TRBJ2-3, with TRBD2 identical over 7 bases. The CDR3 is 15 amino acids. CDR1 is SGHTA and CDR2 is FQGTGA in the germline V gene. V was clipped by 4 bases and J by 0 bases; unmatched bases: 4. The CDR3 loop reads CASSSTGGSTDTQYF. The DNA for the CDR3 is TGTGCCAGCAGCTCGACGGGGGGAAGCACAGATACGCAGTATTTT.

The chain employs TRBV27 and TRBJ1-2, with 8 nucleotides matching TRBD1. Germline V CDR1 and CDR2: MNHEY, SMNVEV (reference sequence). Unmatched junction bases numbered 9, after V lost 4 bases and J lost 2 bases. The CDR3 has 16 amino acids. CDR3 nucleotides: TGTGCCAGCAGTTACCTCCGGGACAGGATCAACTATGGCTACACCTTC. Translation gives CASSYLRDRINYGYTF.

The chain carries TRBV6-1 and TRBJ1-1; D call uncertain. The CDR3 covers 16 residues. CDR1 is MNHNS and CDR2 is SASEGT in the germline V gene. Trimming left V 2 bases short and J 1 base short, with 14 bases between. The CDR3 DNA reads TGTGCCAGCAGTGAACGGTGGGCAGAACCGAACACTGAAGCTTTCTTT. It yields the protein CASSERWAEPNTEAFF.

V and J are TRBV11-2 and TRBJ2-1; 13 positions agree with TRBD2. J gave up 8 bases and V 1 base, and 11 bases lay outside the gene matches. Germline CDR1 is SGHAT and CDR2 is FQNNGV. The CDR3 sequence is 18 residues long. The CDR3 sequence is CASSLGPSGTSGVYEQFF. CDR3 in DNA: TGTGCCAGCAGCTTAGGTCCCTCCGGGACTAGCGGGGTCTATGAGCAGTTCTTC.

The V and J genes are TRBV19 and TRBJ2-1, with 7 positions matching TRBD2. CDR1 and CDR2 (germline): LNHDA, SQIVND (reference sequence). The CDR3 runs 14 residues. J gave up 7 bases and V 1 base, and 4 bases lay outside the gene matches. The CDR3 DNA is TGTGCCAGTAGTATAGTTGGGGGGGGTAATGAGCAGTTCTTC. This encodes CASSIVGGGNEQFF.

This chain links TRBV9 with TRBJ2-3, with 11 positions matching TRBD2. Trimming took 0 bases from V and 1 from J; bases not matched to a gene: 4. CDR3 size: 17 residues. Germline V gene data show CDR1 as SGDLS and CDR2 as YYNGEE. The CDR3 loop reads CASSVAPLAGGTDTQYF. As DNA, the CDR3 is TGTGCCAGCAGCGTAGCTCCACTAGCGGGGGGCACAGATACGCAGTATTTT.

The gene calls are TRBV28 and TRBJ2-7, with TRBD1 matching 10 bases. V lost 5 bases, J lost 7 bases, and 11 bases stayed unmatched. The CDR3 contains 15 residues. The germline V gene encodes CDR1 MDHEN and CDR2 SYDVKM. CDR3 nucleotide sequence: TGTGCCAGCAGTCCCCCGGGACAGGGGATGGAAGAGCAGTACTTC. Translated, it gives CASSPPGQGMEEQYF.

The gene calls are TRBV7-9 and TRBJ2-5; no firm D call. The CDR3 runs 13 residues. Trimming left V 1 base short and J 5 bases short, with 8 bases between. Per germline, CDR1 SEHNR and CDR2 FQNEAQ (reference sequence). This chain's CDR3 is CASSLVSLETQYF. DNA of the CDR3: TGTGCCAGCAGCTTAGTTTCGTTGGAGACCCAGTACTTC.

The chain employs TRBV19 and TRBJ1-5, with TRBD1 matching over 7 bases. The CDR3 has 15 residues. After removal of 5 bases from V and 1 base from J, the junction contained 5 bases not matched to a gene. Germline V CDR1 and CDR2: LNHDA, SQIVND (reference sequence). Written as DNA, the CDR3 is TGTGCCAGTAGTTATGGGACAGCGAGCAATCAGCCCCAGCATTTT. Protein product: CASSYGTASNQPQHF.

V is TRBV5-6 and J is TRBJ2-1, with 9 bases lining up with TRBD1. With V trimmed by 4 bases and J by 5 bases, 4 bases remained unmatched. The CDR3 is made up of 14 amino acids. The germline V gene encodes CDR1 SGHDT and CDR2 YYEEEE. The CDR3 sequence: CASSRDRANNEQFF. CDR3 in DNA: TGTGCCAGCAGCCGGGACAGGGCCAACAATGAGCAGTTCTTC.

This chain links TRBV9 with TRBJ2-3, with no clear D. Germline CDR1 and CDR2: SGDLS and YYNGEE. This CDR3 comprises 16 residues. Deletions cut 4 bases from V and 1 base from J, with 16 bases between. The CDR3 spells CASSPYSDPRTDTQYF. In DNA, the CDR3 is TGTGCCAGCAGCCCCTATTCGGACCCCCGCACAGATACGCAGTATTTT.

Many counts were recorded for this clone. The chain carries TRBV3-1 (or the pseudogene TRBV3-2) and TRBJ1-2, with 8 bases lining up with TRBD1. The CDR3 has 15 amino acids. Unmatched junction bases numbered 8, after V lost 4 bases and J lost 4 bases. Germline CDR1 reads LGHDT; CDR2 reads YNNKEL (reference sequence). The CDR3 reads CASSLQGAPGYGYTF. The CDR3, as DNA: TGTGCCAGCAGCCTCCAGGGGGCGCCCGGCTATGGCTACACCTTC.

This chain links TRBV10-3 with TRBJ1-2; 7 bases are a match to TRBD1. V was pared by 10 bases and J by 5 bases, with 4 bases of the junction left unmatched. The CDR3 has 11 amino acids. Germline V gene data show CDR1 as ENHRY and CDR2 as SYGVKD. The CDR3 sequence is CATGTVYGYTF. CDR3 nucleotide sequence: TGTGCCACCGGGACAGTTTATGGCTACACCTTC.

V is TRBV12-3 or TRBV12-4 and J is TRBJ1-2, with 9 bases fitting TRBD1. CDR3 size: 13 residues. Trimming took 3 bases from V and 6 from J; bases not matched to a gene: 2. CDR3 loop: CASSFRTGDGYTF. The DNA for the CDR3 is TGTGCCAGCAGTTTCCGGACAGGGGATGGCTACACCTTC.

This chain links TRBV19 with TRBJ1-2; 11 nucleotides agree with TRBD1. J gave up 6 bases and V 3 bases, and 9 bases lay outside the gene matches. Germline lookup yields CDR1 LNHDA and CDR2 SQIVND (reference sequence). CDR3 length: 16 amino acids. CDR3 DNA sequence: TGTGCCAGTAGTATCGGACAGGGGGCGTGGTCCGATGGCTACACCTTC. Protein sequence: CASSIGQGAWSDGYTF.

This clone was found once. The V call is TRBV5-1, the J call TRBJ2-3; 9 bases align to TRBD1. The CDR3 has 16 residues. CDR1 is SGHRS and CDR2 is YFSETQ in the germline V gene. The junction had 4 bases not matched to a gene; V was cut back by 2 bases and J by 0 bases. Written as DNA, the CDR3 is TGCGCCAGCAGCTTAGGACAGGGGCTTAGCACAGATACGCAGTATTTT. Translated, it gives CASSLGQGLSTDTQYF.

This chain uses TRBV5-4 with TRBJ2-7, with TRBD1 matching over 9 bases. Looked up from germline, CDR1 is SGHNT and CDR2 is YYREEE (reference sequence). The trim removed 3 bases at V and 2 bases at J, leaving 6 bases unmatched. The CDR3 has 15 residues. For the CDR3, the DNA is TGTGCCAGCAGCTCGGGACAGGGCGACGCCTACGAGCAGTACTTC. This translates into CASSSGQGDAYEQYF.

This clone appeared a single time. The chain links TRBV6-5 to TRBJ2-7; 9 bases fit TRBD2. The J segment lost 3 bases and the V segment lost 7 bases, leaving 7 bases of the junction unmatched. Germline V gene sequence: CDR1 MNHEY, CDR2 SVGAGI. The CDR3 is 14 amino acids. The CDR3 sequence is CASKILAGDYEQYF. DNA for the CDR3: TGTGCCAGCAAAATATTAGCGGGAGACTACGAGCAGTACTTC.